This TCR beta chain comes out of a study of T cells after yellow fever vaccination. Universal primer sites and UMIs were introduced during 5'RACE template-switching synthesis of TCR cDNA. One entry per CDR3 protein results from TCRdb running MiXCR on the 5' RACE reads. The sample has 450,000 to 600,000 distinct CDR3 sequences, about a sixth seen once. V dropped 6 bases and J dropped 1 base, with 13 bases sitting between them. The CDR3 consists of 15 residues. This clonotype was recorded a few times. Its specificity is unknown. Whole-study findings and limits: The CD4 compartment and the CD8 compartment contained a small share of clonotypes in common.

This receptor was identified in a man younger than 30 who received the YFV17D yellow fever vaccine. The rearrangement uses TRBV12-3 or TRBV12-4 and TRBJ2-1, with D perhaps given as TRBD1 or TRBD2 (6 bases each). Here the sequenced sample was PBMCs, taken 4 to 5 days after the first yellow fever vaccination. CDR3 sequence: CASRPQGGSYNEQFF. The CDR3 coding sequence is TGTGCCAGCAGGCCTCAAGGGGGGTCCTACAATGAGCAGTTCTTC.